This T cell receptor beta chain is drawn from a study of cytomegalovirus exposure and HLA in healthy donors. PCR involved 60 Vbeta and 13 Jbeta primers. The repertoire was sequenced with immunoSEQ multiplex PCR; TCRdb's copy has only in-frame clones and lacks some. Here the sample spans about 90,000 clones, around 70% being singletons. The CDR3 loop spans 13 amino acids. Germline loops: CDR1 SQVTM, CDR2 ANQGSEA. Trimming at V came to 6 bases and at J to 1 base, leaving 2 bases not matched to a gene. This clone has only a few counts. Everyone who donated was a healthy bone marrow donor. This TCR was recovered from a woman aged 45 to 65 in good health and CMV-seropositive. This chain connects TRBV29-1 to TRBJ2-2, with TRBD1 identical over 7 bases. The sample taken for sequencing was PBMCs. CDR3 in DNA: TGCAGCGTCCGGGACAGGAACACCGGGGAGCTGTTTTTT. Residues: CSVRDRNTGELFF.